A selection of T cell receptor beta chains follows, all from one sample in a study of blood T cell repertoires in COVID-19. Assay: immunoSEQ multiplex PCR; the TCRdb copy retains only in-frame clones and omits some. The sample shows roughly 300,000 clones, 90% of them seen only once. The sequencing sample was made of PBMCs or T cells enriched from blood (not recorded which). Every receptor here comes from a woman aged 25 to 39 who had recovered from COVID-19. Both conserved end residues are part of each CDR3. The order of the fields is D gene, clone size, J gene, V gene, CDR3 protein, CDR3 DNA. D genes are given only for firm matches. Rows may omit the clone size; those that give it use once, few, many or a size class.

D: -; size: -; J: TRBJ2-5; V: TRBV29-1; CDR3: CSVVRGNAGETQYF; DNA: TGCAGCGTTGTCCGCGGGAACGCGGGTGAGACCCAGTACTTC
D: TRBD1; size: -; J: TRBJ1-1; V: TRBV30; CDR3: CAWSGTGRAFF; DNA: TGTGCCTGGAGTGGGACAGGGAGAGCTTTCTTT
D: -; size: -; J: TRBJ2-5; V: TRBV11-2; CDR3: CASSFAGGPETQYF; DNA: TGTGCCAGCAGCTTCGCCGGGGGGCCTGAGACCCAGTACTTC
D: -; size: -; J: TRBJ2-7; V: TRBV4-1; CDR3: CASSQSTVTGEQYF; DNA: TGCGCCAGCAGCCAAAGTACGGTCACCGGGGAGCAGTACTTC
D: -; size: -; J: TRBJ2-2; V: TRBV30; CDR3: CAWSRLGRNTGELFF; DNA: TGTGCCTGGAGTCGTCTGGGGCGGAACACCGGGGAGCTGTTTTTT
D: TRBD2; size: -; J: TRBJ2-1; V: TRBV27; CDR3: CASSFGSGRFDEQFF; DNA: TGTGCCAGCAGTTTTGGTAGCGGGAGGTTCGATGAGCAGTTCTTC
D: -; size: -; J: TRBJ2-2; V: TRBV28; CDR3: CASSSQGRGGELFF; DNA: TGTGCCAGCAGTTCGCAGGGGAGGGGCGGGGAGCTGTTTTTT
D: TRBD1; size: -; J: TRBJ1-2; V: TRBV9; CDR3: CASSLSTGSNALNGYTF; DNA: TGTGCCAGCAGCTTGTCGACAGGGTCAAATGCGCTCAATGGCTACACCTTC
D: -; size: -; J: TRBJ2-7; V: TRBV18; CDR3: CASSPLGSDFYEQYF; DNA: TGTGCCAGCTCACCACTGGGGAGCGATTTCTACGAGCAGTACTTC
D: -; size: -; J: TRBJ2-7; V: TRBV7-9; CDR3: CASSLGEHYEQYF; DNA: TGTGCCAGCAGCTTAGGGGAGCACTACGAGCAGTACTTC
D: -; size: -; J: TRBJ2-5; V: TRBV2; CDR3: CASSVGRQETQYF; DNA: TGTGCCAGCAGTGTTGGCAGACAAGAGACCCAGTACTTC
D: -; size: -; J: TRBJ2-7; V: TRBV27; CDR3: CASSSAERYYEQYF; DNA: TGTGCCAGCAGTTCGGCGGAGCGTTACTACGAGCAGTACTTC
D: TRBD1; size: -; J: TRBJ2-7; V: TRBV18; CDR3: CASSPPTGPEQYF; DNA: TGTGCCAGCTCACCACCGACAGGGCCCGAGCAGTACTTC
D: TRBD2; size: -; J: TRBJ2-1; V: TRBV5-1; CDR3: CASSHGTSGGESSYNEQFF; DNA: TGCGCCAGCAGCCATGGGACTAGCGGAGGGGAGAGCTCCTACAATGAGCAGTTCTTC
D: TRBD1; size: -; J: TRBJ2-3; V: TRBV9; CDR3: CASTKGAGNTDTQYF; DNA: TGTGCCAGCACTAAGGGGGCAGGAAACACAGATACGCAGTATTTT
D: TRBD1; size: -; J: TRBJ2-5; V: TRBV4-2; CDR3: CASSQEDRGYRGETQYF; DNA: TGTGCCAGCAGCCAAGAAGACAGGGGGTATCGCGGAGAGACCCAGTACTTC
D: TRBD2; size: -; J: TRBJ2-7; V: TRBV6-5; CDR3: CASSYPGLAGGLEYF; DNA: TGTGCCAGCAGTTACCCGGGACTAGCGGGAGGTTTAGAGTACTTC
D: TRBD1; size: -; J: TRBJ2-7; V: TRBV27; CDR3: CASKGALSYEQYF; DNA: TGTGCCAGCAAGGGGGCCCTTAGCTACGAGCAGTACTTC
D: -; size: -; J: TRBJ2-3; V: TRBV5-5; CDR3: CASSLDPGTDTQYF; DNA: TGTGCCAGCAGCTTGGACCCAGGCACAGATACGCAGTATTTT
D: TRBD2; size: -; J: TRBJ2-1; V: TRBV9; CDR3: CASSLSSGGLAGGSYNEQFF; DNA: TGTGCCAGCAGCCTCTCCTCCGGGGGGCTAGCGGGGGGGTCCTACAATGAGCAGTTCTTC
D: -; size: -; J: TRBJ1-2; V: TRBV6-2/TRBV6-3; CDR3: CASSYSGRSYGYTF; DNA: TGTGCCAGCAGTTACTCCGGTAGATCCTATGGCTACACCTTC
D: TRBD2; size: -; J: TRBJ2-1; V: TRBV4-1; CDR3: CASSQEAAVAAGGGRFF; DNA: TGCGCCAGCAGCCAAGAAGCGGCGGTCGCGGCGGGAGGGGGGCGGTTCTTC
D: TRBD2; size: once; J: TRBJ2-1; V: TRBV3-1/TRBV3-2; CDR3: CASSKSSSGSKAEQFF; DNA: TGTGCCAGCAGCAAAAGTTCTAGCGGGAGTAAGGCTGAGCAGTTCTTC
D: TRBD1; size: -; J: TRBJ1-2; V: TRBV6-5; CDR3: CASSRTGGRYGYTF; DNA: TGTGCCAGCAGCCGTACAGGGGGCCGGTATGGCTACACCTTC
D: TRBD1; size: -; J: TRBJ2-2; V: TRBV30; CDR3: CAWSADREFDTGELFF; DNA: TGTGCCTGGAGCGCCGACAGGGAGTTTGACACCGGGGAGCTGTTTTTT
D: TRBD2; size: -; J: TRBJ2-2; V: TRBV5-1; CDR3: CASSAGLAGELFF; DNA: TGCGCCAGCAGCGCCGGACTAGCCGGGGAGCTGTTTTTT
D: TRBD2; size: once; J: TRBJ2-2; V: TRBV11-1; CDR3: CASSSFGTSFTGELFF; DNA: TGTGCCAGCAGCTCTTTCGGGACTAGCTTCACCGGGGAGCTGTTTTTT
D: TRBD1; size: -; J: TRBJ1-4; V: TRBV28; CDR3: CASSPEGQGPNEKLFF; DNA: TGTGCCAGCAGCCCCGAAGGACAGGGGCCTAATGAAAAACTGTTTTTT
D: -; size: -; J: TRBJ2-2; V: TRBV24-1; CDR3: CATSDRSRGLANTGELFF; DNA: TGTGCCACCAGTGATCGATCCAGAGGCCTCGCGAACACCGGGGAGCTGTTTTTT
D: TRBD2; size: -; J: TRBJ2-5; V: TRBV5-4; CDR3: CASSVSGGRETQYF; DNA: TGTGCCAGCAGCGTTAGCGGGGGGCGGGAGACCCAGTACTTC
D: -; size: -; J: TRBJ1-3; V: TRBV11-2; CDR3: CASSPGLSGNTIYF; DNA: TGTGCCAGCAGCCCCGGGTTGTCTGGAAACACCATATATTTT
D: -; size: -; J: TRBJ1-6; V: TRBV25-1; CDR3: CASSEVSSYNSPLHF; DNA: TGTGCCAGCAGTGAAGTGAGCTCCTATAATTCACCCCTCCACTTT
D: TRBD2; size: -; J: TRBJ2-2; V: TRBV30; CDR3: CAWSVRPGGGTGELFF; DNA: TGTGCCTGGAGTGTACGGCCGGGAGGAGGTACCGGGGAGCTGTTTTTT
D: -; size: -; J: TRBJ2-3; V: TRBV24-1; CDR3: CATSDSDTQYF; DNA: TGTGCCACCAGTGACTCAGATACGCAGTATTTT
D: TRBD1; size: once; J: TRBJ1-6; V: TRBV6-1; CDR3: CASSERPPGQGGSPLHF; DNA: TGTGCCAGCAGTGAACGGCCCCCGGGACAGGGTGGTTCACCCCTCCACTTT
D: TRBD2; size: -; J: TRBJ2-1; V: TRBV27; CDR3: CASTGRLSEQFF; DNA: TGTGCCAGCACCGGGAGGCTCTCGGAGCAGTTCTTC
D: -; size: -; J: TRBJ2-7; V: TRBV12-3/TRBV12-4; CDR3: CASSFQQGSEQYF; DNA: TGTGCCAGCAGTTTCCAACAGGGTTCCGAGCAGTACTTC
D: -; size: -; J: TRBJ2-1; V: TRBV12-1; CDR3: CASSCGLADYNEQFF; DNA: TGTGCCAGCAGCTGTGGACTAGCGGACTACAATGAGCAGTTCTTC
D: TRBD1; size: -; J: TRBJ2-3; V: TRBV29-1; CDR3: CSVEGDRGGTDTQYF; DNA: TGCAGCGTTGAAGGGGACAGGGGCGGCACAGATACGCAGTATTTT
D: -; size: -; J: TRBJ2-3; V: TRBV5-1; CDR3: CASNSGTQYF; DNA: TGCGCCAGCAACTCGGGTACGCAGTATTTT
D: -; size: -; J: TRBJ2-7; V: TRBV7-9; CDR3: CASSFTSLADEQYF; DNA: TGTGCCAGCAGTTTTACGTCACTAGCCGACGAGCAGTACTTC
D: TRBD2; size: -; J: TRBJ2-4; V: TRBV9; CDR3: CASSVGREWGIQYF; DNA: TGTGCCAGCAGCGTAGGGCGGGAGTGGGGCATTCAGTACTTC
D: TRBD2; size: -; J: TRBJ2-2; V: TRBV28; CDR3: CASSLWTPRAGLFVPFF; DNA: TGTGCCAGCAGTTTATGGACTCCCAGGGCGGGACTATTTGTTCCGTTTTTT
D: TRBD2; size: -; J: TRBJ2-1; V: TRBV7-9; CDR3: CATSSGRSDEQFF; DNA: TGTGCCACTTCTAGCGGGAGGAGCGATGAGCAGTTCTTC
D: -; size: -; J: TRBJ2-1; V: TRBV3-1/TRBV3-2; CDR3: CASSPTRLAYNEQFF; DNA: TGTGCCAGCAGCCCGACCCGACTAGCCTACAATGAGCAGTTCTTC
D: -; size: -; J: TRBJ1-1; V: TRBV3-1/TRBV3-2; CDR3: CASSQPQVMNTEAFF; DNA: TGTGCCAGCAGCCAACCACAGGTCATGAACACTGAAGCTTTCTTT
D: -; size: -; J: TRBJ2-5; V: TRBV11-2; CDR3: CASSSNPGHPQETQYF; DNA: TGTGCCAGCAGCTCCAATCCGGGACATCCCCAAGAGACCCAGTACTTC
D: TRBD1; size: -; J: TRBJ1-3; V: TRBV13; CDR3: CASSVYRGHGNTIYF; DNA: TGTGCCAGCAGCGTCTACAGGGGGCATGGAAACACCATATATTTT